What follows are 9 T cell receptor beta chains derived from one specimen sequenced in a study of blood T cell repertoires in COVID-19. Measured with immunoSEQ multiplex PCR; TCRdb has only the in-frame clones, and not every one. The table includes approximately 200,000 clones, 70% to 90% detected once. The material sequenced was PBMCs or T cells enriched from blood (not recorded which). Source of these receptors: a man aged 35 to 55 who had recovered from COVID-19.

This chain uses TRBV21-1 with TRBJ2-2; the DNA was not compared with TRBD1, the D call given in the table. TRBV21-1 is a known pseudogene. There are 14 residues in the CDR3. The CDR3 region is CASGTGVVTGELFF. CDR3 sequence (DNA): TGTGCCAGCGGGACAGGGGTGGTCACCGGGGAGCTGTTTTTT.

V gene TRBV28 combines with J gene TRBJ2-1; 7 nucleotides match TRBD2. CDR1 and CDR2 (germline): MDHEN, SYDVKM. The CDR3 length is 16 residues. Unmatched junction bases numbered 9, after V lost 2 bases and J lost 5 bases. CDR3 nucleotides: TGTGCCAGCAGTTTAGCCGGGACTACTCTTCACAATGAGCAGTTCTTC. It yields the protein CASSLAGTTLHNEQFF.

This chain joins TRBV6-1 and TRBJ1-6; tentative D call: TRBD1 (5 bases). The V gene's germline CDR1 is MNHNS and CDR2 SASEGT. This CDR3 is 16 amino acids long. The V end was cut by 2 bases, the J end by 2 bases, with 10 bases between. The CDR3 spells CASSELPGTYNSPLHF. CDR3 bases: TGTGCCAGCAGTGAATTACCAGGGACCTATAATTCACCCCTCCACTTT.

This chain uses TRBV5-4 with TRBJ1-2; TRBD1 agrees at 8 bases. CDR1 is SGHNT, CDR2 YYREEE, per germline (reference sequence). The CDR3 spans 14 residues. V dropped 3 bases and J dropped 8; count of bases not matched to a gene: 9. The CDR3 nucleotides are TGTGCCAGCAGCTCCGCAGGGGGCTTACTCGGCTACACCTTC. Translating it yields CASSSAGGLLGYTF.

The chain combines TRBV5-4 with TRBJ2-2; TRBD1 agrees at 9 bases. CDR1 is SGHNT, CDR2 YYREEE, per germline (reference sequence). CDR3 length equals 14 residues. V shed 4 bases and J 3 bases; nucleotides not matched to a gene: 1. CDR3 DNA: TGTGCCAGCAGCCGGACAGGGGACACCGGGGAGCTGTTTTTT. This codes for CASSRTGDTGELFF. Together with reference TRBV5-4 and TRBJ2-2, the CDR3 gives the full variable domain: ETGVTQSPTHLIKTRGQQVTLRCSSQSGHNTVSWYQQALGQGPQFIFQYYREEENGRGNFPPRFSGLQFPNYSSELNVNALELDDSALYLCASSRTGDTGELFFGEGSRLTVL.

The J gene is TRBJ2-7, the V gene TRBV18, with 8 positions matching TRBD2. The V and J ends lost 6 bases and 4 bases, in that order; junction bases with no gene match: 8. The germline CDR1 and CDR2 sequences are KGHSH and LQKENI. This CDR3 contains 14 residues. CDR3 sequence (DNA): TGTGCCAGCTCCACTTCGGGAGGGCCTTACGAGCAGTACTTC. It encodes CASSTSGGPYEQYF.

This chain connects TRBV2 to TRBJ2-3; no clear D gene. The germline V gene encodes CDR1 SNHLY and CDR2 FYNNEI. The CDR3 length is 17 residues. The V end lost 3 bases, the J end lost 3 bases, and 19 bases lay between the germline ends. CDR3 DNA: TGTGCCAGCAGTGAGAATACCTTCTACCCGAGAACAGATACGCAGTATTTT. Translating it yields CASSENTFYPRTDTQYF.

The chain carries TRBV7-2 and TRBJ2-7; 7 nucleotides line up with TRBD1. This CDR3 has 16 amino acids. V dropped 4 bases and J dropped 2; count of bases not matched to a gene: 11. In germline, CDR1 is SGHTA, CDR2 FQGNSA. The CDR3 region has the DNA TGTGCCAGCAGCTACGGGACAGTCGGGCCAACCTACGAGCAGTACTTC. It translates to CASSYGTVGPTYEQYF.

V usage is TRBV18 and J usage is TRBJ1-2; a possible D gene is TRBD1 (6 bases). V was trimmed by 2 bases and J by 4 bases, leaving 14 bases between them. The CDR3 consists of 15 residues. CDR1 is KGHSH and CDR2 is LQKENI in the germline V gene. CDR3 sequence: CASSPAAGAGYGYTF. CDR3 bases: TGTGCCAGCTCACCAGCGGCGGGGGCTGGCTATGGCTACACCTTC.